Here is one T cell receptor (beta chain) with its context. The sample belongs to a study of immune characterization of retroperitoneal liposarcoma. TCRdb processed the PCR reads anew with MiXCR; each CDR3 protein has one entry. Found here are about 9,600 distinct CDR3 sequences, around 30% of them singletons; the top ten hold 8.2%. The germline gives CDR1 KGHDR, CDR2 SFDVKD. The length of the CDR3 is 14 residues. The sequenced sample consisted of tumor tissue. The clonotype originates from a male donor with retroperitoneal liposarcoma. The chain uses TRBV24-1 and TRBJ2-4; D gene ambiguous. The J call is uncertain, as TRBJ2-1 better fits the DNA end. In DNA form, the CDR3 reads TGTGCCACCAGTGATGAAGGGTTCCAAGAGACCCAGTTCTTC. Translated, it gives CATSDEGFQETQFF.